These T cell receptor beta chains were read from a single sample in a study of blood T cell repertoires in COVID-19. Sequencing was performed with immunoSEQ multiplex PCR; in TCRdb, only in-frame clones are kept and a portion is missing. The repertoire has hundreds of thousands of clones, roughly 88% of them found once; the top ten carry roughly 1.4%. The sample comprised peripheral blood. Every receptor here comes from a woman in her thirties with active or convalescent COVID-19. Each CDR3 is given with its conserved first and last residue. The order of the fields is D gene, V gene, clone size, J gene, CDR3 protein, CDR3 DNA. A D gene is named only where the DNA matches it firmly. Size is stated for part of the rows, as once, few or many counts, or as a class when the clone is expanded.

TRBD1	TRBV9	.	TRBJ2-5	CASSETTGLAETQYF	TGTGCCAGCAGCGAGACGACAGGGTTAGCCGAGACCCAGTACTTC
TRBD1	TRBV7-8	.	TRBJ2-5	CASSLGQGNQETQYF	TGTGCCAGCAGCTTAGGACAGGGAAACCAAGAGACCCAGTACTTC
TRBD2	TRBV5-5	.	TRBJ2-5	CASSFLGGTQETQYF	TGTGCCAGCAGCTTCCTGGGGGGGACCCAAGAGACCCAGTACTTC
TRBD1	TRBV7-9	.	TRBJ1-2	CASSSSGTGFRYTF	TGTGCCAGCAGTTCCTCCGGGACAGGGTTCCGCTACACCTTC
.	TRBV4-2	.	TRBJ1-1	CASSQGPGLNTEAFF	TGTGCCAGCAGCCAAGGTCCAGGGTTGAACACTGAAGCTTTCTTT
TRBD1	TRBV18	few	TRBJ1-5	CASSRGQGLNQPQHF	TGTGCCAGCTCACGAGGACAGGGCCTCAATCAGCCCCAGCATTTT
TRBD1	TRBV6-5	.	TRBJ2-7	CASSRDRGLPYEQYF	TGTGCCAGCAGTCGGGACAGGGGGCTTCCCTACGAGCAGTACTTC
.	TRBV4-1	.	TRBJ1-1	CASTSIPGGNTEAFF	TGCGCCAGCACTTCCATACCCGGAGGGAACACTGAAGCTTTCTTT
.	TRBV5-4	.	TRBJ1-6	CASSLDIRGSQNSPLHF	TGTGCCAGCAGCTTAGACATCAGGGGTTCTCAAAATTCACCCCTCCACTTT
.	TRBV11-2	.	TRBJ2-1	CASSLDLALKDNEQFF	TGTGCCAGCAGCTTAGACTTAGCGCTTAAAGACAATGAGCAGTTCTTC
.	TRBV7-9	.	TRBJ2-3	CASSFEPGRREPTDTQYF	TGTGCCAGCAGCTTTGAGCCCGGTCGGAGGGAACCCACAGATACGCAGTATTTT
.	TRBV12-5	.	TRBJ1-2	CASGLEAYNGYTF	TGTGCTAGTGGTTTAGAGGCGTATAATGGCTACACCTTC
.	TRBV25-1	few	TRBJ1-2	CASSETQAGYTF	TGTGCCAGCAGTGAGACCCAGGCAGGCTACACCTTC
TRBD1	TRBV11-2	.	TRBJ2-3	CASSLWDRTYTDTQYF	TGTGCCAGCAGCTTATGGGACAGAACTTACACAGATACGCAGTATTTT
.	TRBV2	.	TRBJ2-7	CASSPSWQGGEQYF	TGTGCCAGCAGTCCTAGCTGGCAGGGGGGCGAGCAGTACTTC
TRBD2	TRBV4-2	.	TRBJ2-5	CASSQPGLAGETQYF	TGTGCCAGCAGCCAACCAGGACTAGCGGGGGAGACCCAGTACTTC
.	TRBV7-9	once	TRBJ2-1	CASSLARQGRAYNEQFF	TGTGCCAGCAGCTTAGCGCGACAGGGGAGGGCCTACAATGAGCAGTTCTTC
.	TRBV9	.	TRBJ1-5	CASSGDMARCNQPQHF	TGTGCCAGCAGCGGTGACATGGCTCGGTGTAATCAGCCCCAGCATTTT
.	TRBV5-1	.	TRBJ1-3	CASSPRAGNTIYF	TGCGCCAGCAGCCCTCGGGCTGGAAACACCATATATTTT
.	TRBV6-5	once	TRBJ2-5	CASKVGGAAQYF	TGTGCCAGCAAGGTAGGGGGAGCGGCCCAGTACTTC
.	TRBV7-2	.	TRBJ2-2	CASSSSGANTGELFF	TGTGCCAGCAGCTCGAGCGGAGCGAACACCGGGGAGCTGTTTTTT
.	TRBV19	.	TRBJ1-2	CASSPDTGFSYGYTF	TGTGCCAGTAGCCCTGACACAGGATTTTCATATGGCTACACCTTC
TRBD1	TRBV28	once	TRBJ1-2	CASRPLQGYYGYTF	TGTGCCAGCAGACCTCTACAGGGGTACTATGGCTACACCTTC
TRBD2	TRBV6-2/TRBV6-3	.	TRBJ2-2	CASSYLLAGGADDGELFF	TGTGCCAGCAGTTACCTACTAGCGGGGGGAGCTGATGACGGGGAGCTGTTTTTT
TRBD1	TRBV10-3	.	TRBJ1-3	CAITTGVSGNTIYF	TGTGCCATCACCACAGGGGTCTCTGGAAACACCATATATTTT
.	TRBV28	.	TRBJ2-3	CASRPDGGGPDTQYF	TGTGCCAGCAGACCAGACGGCGGAGGCCCAGATACGCAGTATTTT
.	TRBV3-1/TRBV3-2	.	TRBJ1-1	CASSQVSDTDMNTEAFF	TGTGCCAGCAGCCAAGTCTCGGACACAGATATGAACACTGAAGCTTTCTTT
TRBD2	TRBV7-8	.	TRBJ2-1	CASSYRTSGRNEQFF	TGTGCCAGCAGCTACCGGACTAGCGGCAGGAATGAGCAGTTCTTC
.	TRBV2	.	TRBJ1-6	CASTSEGGSPNSPLHF	TGTGCCAGCACCTCGGAGGGAGGTTCTCCCAATTCACCCCTCCACTTT
.	TRBV13	.	TRBJ2-3	CASSQGTDTQYF	TGTGCCAGCAGCCAGGGGACAGATACGCAGTATTTT
TRBD2	TRBV6-1	.	TRBJ2-3	CASIERGGPDTQYF	TGTGCCAGCATTGAGCGGGGGGGCCCCGATACGCAGTATTTT
.	TRBV30	.	TRBJ2-1	CAWSVPTWNEQFF	TGTGCCTGGAGTGTACCGACTTGGAATGAGCAGTTCTTC
TRBD2	TRBV10-3	.	TRBJ2-7	CAINRAGERSYEQYF	TGTGCCATTAATCGAGCGGGAGAGAGGTCCTACGAGCAGTACTTC
TRBD1	TRBV3-1/TRBV3-2	.	TRBJ1-4	CASSQETTGYGETIEKLFF	TGTGCCAGCAGCCAAGAAACGACAGGGTACGGAGAGACCATCGAAAAACTGTTTTTT
TRBD1	TRBV27	.	TRBJ1-6	CASSLGQGGSPLHF	TGTGCCAGCAGTTTGGGACAGGGCGGTTCACCCCTCCACTTT
.	TRBV6-1	.	TRBJ1-4	CASSEDAGDLEKLFF	TGTGCCAGCAGTGAAGATGCAGGGGACCTTGAAAAACTGTTTTTT
.	TRBV4-1	.	TRBJ1-4	CASLPELSEKLFF	TGCGCCAGCCTCCCGGAGCTGAGTGAAAAACTGTTTTTT
.	TRBV27	.	TRBJ1-5	CASSLGQLNQPQHF	TGTGCCAGCAGTTTAGGACAGCTCAATCAGCCCCAGCATTTT
TRBD1	TRBV19	.	TRBJ1-1	CASSPTGGAGNTEAFF	TGTGCCAGTAGCCCGACAGGGGGCGCGGGGAACACTGAAGCTTTCTTT
TRBD2	TRBV19	.	TRBJ2-5	CASSPLGRGRAETQYF	TGTGCCAGTAGTCCACTAGGGCGCGGGAGGGCAGAGACCCAGTACTTC
TRBD1	TRBV29-1	.	TRBJ2-1	CSGTGGTYSSYNEQFF	TGCAGCGGGACAGGGGGCACCTATAGCTCCTACAATGAGCAGTTCTTC
TRBD1	TRBV10-3	.	TRBJ2-1	CAISGTGSYNEQFF	TGTGCCATCAGTGGGACAGGCTCCTACAATGAGCAGTTCTTC
.	TRBV19	.	TRBJ1-1	CASSIAKGTEAFF	TGTGCCAGTAGTATCGCGAAGGGGACTGAAGCTTTCTTT
.	TRBV13	.	TRBJ1-1	CASTAGNTEAFF	TGTGCCAGCACCGCGGGGAACACTGAAGCTTTCTTT
.	TRBV6-5	.	TRBJ2-2	CASTQGGGELFF	TGTGCCAGCACCCAAGGAGGCGGGGAGCTGTTTTTT
TRBD1	TRBV19	.	TRBJ1-1	CASSHTGGPFDLNTEAFF	TGTGCCAGTAGTCATACAGGGGGCCCCTTTGACTTGAACACTGAAGCTTTCTTT
.	TRBV19	.	TRBJ1-2	CASSPGVYGYTF	TGTGCCAGCTCTCCAGGGGTCTATGGCTACACCTTC
TRBD2	TRBV27	.	TRBJ2-1	CASSFWGLAGGPPTNEQFF	TGTGCCAGCAGTTTTTGGGGACTAGCGGGGGGTCCACCTACAAATGAGCAGTTCTTC
TRBD2	TRBV7-2	.	TRBJ2-1	CASSLLAGGYNEQFF	TGTGCCAGCAGCTTACTAGCGGGGGGGTACAATGAGCAGTTCTTC
.	TRBV4-1	.	TRBJ1-5	CASSQNLQGGQPQHF	TGCGCCAGCAGCCAAAACCTACAGGGCGGACAGCCCCAGCATTTT
.	TRBV19	.	TRBJ2-3	CASRDPGNTDTQYF	TGTGCCAGTAGAGACCCGGGAAACACAGATACGCAGTATTTT
.	TRBV7-6	.	TRBJ2-1	CASSLVVPPDNEQFF	TGTGCCAGCAGCTTAGTCGTACCACCGGACAATGAGCAGTTCTTC
.	TRBV10-3	.	TRBJ2-3	CAIRRDSADTQYF	TGTGCCATACGAAGAGACTCAGCAGATACGCAGTATTTT
.	TRBV6-1	.	TRBJ2-3	CASSERVRDTQYF	TGTGCCAGCAGTGAACGGGTTAGAGATACGCAGTATTTT
.	TRBV6-5	.	TRBJ2-7	CASSYSDISLYEQYF	TGTGCCAGCAGTTACTCTGACATAAGTCTCTACGAGCAGTACTTC
.	TRBV6-6	.	TRBJ1-5	CASSQAGMNQPQHF	TGTGCCAGCAGTCAAGCAGGAATGAATCAGCCCCAGCATTTT
TRBD1	TRBV5-4	.	TRBJ2-5	CASSPATGGSETQYF	TGTGCCAGCAGCCCGGCGACAGGGGGCTCCGAGACCCAGTACTTC
TRBD2	TRBV6-5	.	TRBJ2-7	CASGIAGGPLNEQYF	TGTGCCAGCGGAATAGCGGGAGGGCCTCTGAACGAGCAGTACTTC